This is a list of T cell receptor beta chains from one sample in a study of T cells in Graves' hyperthyroidism and ophthalmopathy. TCRdb itself ran the multiplex PCR reads through MiXCR, one entry per CDR3 protein. The data contain 300,000 to 400,000 distinct CDR3 sequences, approximately 14% of them seen just once; the ten biggest clones take up around 23%. Sequenced input: blood. The receptor source for this set is a woman in her 30s with Graves' hyperthyroidism. The CDR3 runs from the conserved cysteine through the conserved F or W. A D gene is named only where the DNA matches it firmly. Only some rows state a clone size, as once, few, many or a class for expanded clones.

>few|TRBJ2-2|TRBV6-4|.
CASSEANGLTGELFF
TGTGCCAGCAGTGAGGCAAATGGGCTCACCGGGGAGCTGTTTTTT
>once|TRBJ2-4|TRBV28|TRBD2
CASSSRELAKNIQYF
TGTGCCAGCAGTTCGCGGGAGTTAGCCAAAAACATTCAGTACTTC
>many|TRBJ1-4|TRBV7-2|.
CASSQSAQILEKLFF
TGTGCCAGCAGTCAAAGTGCACAGATCCTAGAAAAACTGTTTTTT
>many|TRBJ2-7|TRBV6-2/TRBV6-3|TRBD2
CASSSRGRTYEQYF
TGTGCCAGCAGCTCACGCGGGAGGACCTACGAGCAGTACTTC
>many|TRBJ2-3|TRBV10-3|TRBD2
CATTSGRGADTQYF
TGTGCCACCACAAGCGGGAGGGGAGCAGATACGCAGTATTTT
>many|TRBJ1-2|TRBV20-1|TRBD1
CSARVGRTGDYGYTF
TGCAGTGCTAGAGTAGGCAGGACAGGGGACTATGGCTACACCTTC
>many|TRBJ1-5|TRBV20-1|.
CSARAGMGLQPQHF
TGCAGTGCTAGAGCGGGGATGGGACTACAGCCCCAGCATTTT
>.|TRBJ1-1|TRBV10-2|.
CASSESGARTEAFF
TGCGCCAGCAGTGAGTCGGGGGCTAGGACTGAAGCTTTCTTT
>many|TRBJ1-1|TRBV19|.
CASSSTGGTEAFF
TGTGCCAGTAGTAGTACAGGCGGCACTGAAGCTTTCTTT
>many|TRBJ2-1|TRBV12-3/TRBV12-4|TRBD2
CASSLAGGPFSYNEQFF
TGTGCCAGCAGTCTAGCGGGAGGGCCGTTCTCCTACAATGAGCAGTTCTTC
>.|TRBJ2-4|TRBV25-1|TRBD2
CASETISAGGPSVGNIQYF
TGTGCCAGCGAAACTATTAGCGCGGGAGGGCCGTCGGTTGGAAACATTCAGTACTTC
>many|TRBJ2-1|TRBV2|.
CASSGTWEDGEQFF
TGTGCCAGCAGCGGGACCTGGGAAGACGGTGAGCAGTTCTTC
>few|TRBJ1-4|TRBV4-2|.
CASSQSGQLDGNEKLFF
TGTGCCAGCAGCCAATCGGGACAATTGGACGGGAATGAAAAACTGTTTTTT
>.|TRBJ2-1|TRBV28|TRBD2
CASSLAGESNEQFF
TGTGCCAGCAGTTTAGCGGGAGAGAGTAATGAGCAGTTCTTC
>.|TRBJ1-5|TRBV5-1|TRBD1
CASSLEETGGRKGNQPQHF
TGCGCCAGCAGCTTGGAGGAGACAGGGGGTAGGAAGGGCAATCAGCCCCAGCATTTT
>few|TRBJ2-6|TRBV6-2/TRBV6-3|.
CASSFLSGMGGPGANVLTF
TGTGCCAGCAGTTTCCTGTCGGGTATGGGGGGCCCTGGGGCCAACGTCCTGACTTTC
>.|TRBJ2-2|TRBV20-1|.
CSARGVQNTGELFF
TGCAGTGCTAGGGGCGTACAGAACACCGGGGAGCTGTTTTTT
>.|TRBJ2-5|TRBV12-3/TRBV12-4|TRBD2
CASRGPSGTTQYF
TGTGCCAGCAGGGGTCCTAGCGGGACGACCCAGTACTTC
>.|TRBJ1-4|TRBV2|.
CASSVLPGEKLFF
TGTGCCAGCAGTGTACTCCCCGGGGAAAAACTGTTTTTT
>.|TRBJ2-7|TRBV19|.
CASSIGTHGEQYF
TGTGCCAGTAGTATTGGGACCCACGGGGAGCAGTACTTC
>many|TRBJ2-3|TRBV20-1|.
CSAPGGSSAFTDTQYF
TGCAGTGCGCCCGGGGGCTCATCAGCGTTCACAGATACGCAGTATTTT
>.|TRBJ1-1|TRBV3-1|.
CASSQLDMNTEAFF
TGTGCCAGCAGCCAACTGGATATGAACACTGAAGCTTTCTTT
>many|TRBJ2-5|TRBV28|TRBD2
CASSSGGGGRPETQYF
TGTGCCAGCAGTTCCGGGGGGGGAGGGCGGCCAGAGACCCAGTACTTC
>.|TRBJ2-7|TRBV27|.
CASANRDTTYEQYF
TGTGCCAGCGCCAACCGGGACACTACCTACGAGCAGTACTTC
>.|TRBJ1-6|TRBV3-1|.
CASSHARTARGSPLHF
TGTGCCAGCAGCCATGCCAGGACCGCTCGGGGGTCACCCCTCCACTTT
>.|TRBJ2-7|TRBV20-1|.
CSARDLSVDPYEQYF
TGCAGTGCTAGAGATTTGTCGGTGGACCCCTACGAGCAGTACTTC
>few|TRBJ1-5|TRBV24-1|.
CATSDSARQPQHF
TGTGCCACCAGTGACTCAGCCCGTCAGCCCCAGCATTTT
>many|TRBJ2-2|TRBV28|.
CASRKTTGELFF
TGTGCCAGCAGGAAAACAACCGGGGAGCTGTTTTTT
>many|TRBJ2-7|TRBV20-1|.
CSADSGTGRNLEQYF
TGCAGTGCTGATAGCGGGACAGGGAGGAATTTAGAGCAGTACTTC
>.|TRBJ1-1|TRBV5-1|.
CASSPNSNTEAFF
TGCGCCAGCAGCCCCAATTCGAACACTGAAGCTTTCTTT
>many|TRBJ2-3|TRBV6-6|.
CASSYEGSPHTQYF
TGTGCCAGCAGTTACGAGGGTTCGCCGCATACGCAGTATTTT
>.|TRBJ2-5|TRBV28|.
CASSGRNRIGETQYF
TGTGCCAGCAGCGGGAGAAATCGAATAGGAGAGACCCAGTACTTC
>many|TRBJ1-1|TRBV12-3/TRBV12-4|.
CASSFTAPGGSEAFF
TGTGCCAGCAGTTTTACCGCCCCGGGCGGTAGTGAAGCTTTCTTT
>many|TRBJ2-1|TRBV7-9|.
CASSDNEQFF
TGTGCCAGCAGTGACAATGAGCAGTTCTTC
>many|TRBJ2-3|TRBV12-3/TRBV12-4|TRBD2
CASSLAGGATQYF
TGTGCCAGCAGCCTAGCGGGAGGCGCTACGCAGTATTTT
>few|TRBJ2-7|TRBV20-1|.
CSARTGAAYEQYF
TGCAGTGCTAGGACCGGGGCCGCCTACGAGCAGTACTTC
>many|TRBJ2-7|TRBV6-2/TRBV6-3|.
CASSYSKGGSPVPYEQYF
TGTGCCAGCAGTTACTCGAAGGGCGGGTCCCCTGTACCCTACGAGCAGTACTTC
>many|TRBJ2-7|TRBV7-8|.
CASTISGSSYEQYF
TGTGCCAGCACCATCTCCGGTAGCTCCTACGAGCAGTACTTC
>.|TRBJ1-2|TRBV29-1|.
CSAYDRPMYGYTF
TGCAGCGCATACGACAGGCCGATGTATGGCTACACCTTC
>.|TRBJ1-3|TRBV14|.
CASSLLRNSGNTIYF
TGTGCCAGCAGTCTCTTGCGGAACTCTGGAAACACCATATATTTT
>few|TRBJ1-6|TRBV28|.
CASSDLLGANSPLHF
TGTGCCAGCAGTGACTTATTAGGAGCTAATTCACCCCTCCACTTT
>many|TRBJ2-7|TRBV7-9|.
CASSKTQGSSNEQYF
TGTGCCAGCAGCAAGACTCAGGGTTCCTCCAACGAGCAGTACTTC
>many|TRBJ2-1|TRBV28|TRBD1
CASRTGVRFYNEQFF
TGTGCCAGCAGGACAGGGGTTCGGTTCTACAATGAGCAGTTCTTC
>.|TRBJ2-5|TRBV5-1|.
CASNRAGETQYF
TGCGCCAGTAATCGGGCGGGAGAGACCCAGTACTTC
>.|TRBJ1-4|TRBV7-9|.
CASSLSETNEKLFF
TGTGCCAGCAGCTTAAGTGAAACTAATGAAAAACTGTTTTTT
>many|TRBJ2-2|TRBV28|.
CASSLRADGELFF
TGTGCCAGCAGTTTACGGGCCGACGGGGAGCTGTTTTTT
>many|TRBJ2-1|TRBV20-1|.
CSATALAGHNEQFF
TGCAGTGCTACCGCGCTGGCAGGGCACAATGAGCAGTTCTTC
>.|TRBJ1-5|TRBV30|TRBD1
CAWGKQGGNQPQHF
TGTGCCTGGGGAAAACAGGGGGGCAATCAGCCCCAGCATTTT
>.|TRBJ1-5|TRBV6-2/TRBV6-3|TRBD1
CASRRTGVGSNQPQHF
TGTGCCAGCAGGCGAACAGGGGTAGGAAGCAATCAGCCCCAGCATTTT
>.|TRBJ2-1|TRBV7-2|TRBD2
CASSLVIKREGLSVFF
TGTGCCAGCAGCTTAGTAATAAAGCGGGAGGGCCTCAGCGTGTTCTTC
>many|TRBJ1-1|TRBV20-1|.
CSARGGRITEAFF
TGCAGTGCTAGAGGCGGACGGATCACTGAAGCTTTCTTT
>many|TRBJ1-5|TRBV7-9|.
CASSFTGNQPQHF
TGTGCCAGCAGCTTCACCGGCAATCAGCCCCAGCATTTT